The present T cell receptor beta chain was sequenced within a study of CXCR3-negative and CXCR3-positive naive CD8 T cells (dated by TCRdb to between 2019 and 2020). Concerning the study at large: About 150 million TRB reads were obtained in total, roughly 1.5 +/- 0.3 million reads per library. Diversity and physicochemical repertoire analyses were performed on about ten donors pooled from two independent experiments. For the TRBV-TRBJ cluster analysis, the naive subsets came from 5 or 6 donors, while the memory cells came from 3 donors.

In regard to this clonotype: This receptor's antigen is unknown.

The CDR3 runs 14 residues from the cysteine to the phenylalanine. Nucleotide data are not available. CDR1 and CDR2, looked up from the germline V gene, are SQVTM and ANQGSEA. The paper as a whole reports these results and caveats: Comparably high repertoire diversity was found in both naive subsets, whereas much lower repertoire diversity was found in memory CD8+ T cells. Compared with CXCR3-negative naive cells, CXCR3-positive naive cells had TRB CDR3s with higher hydrophobicity (lower Kidera factor 4), lower energy, and higher strength and volume indices. TRBV-TRBJ usage was similar between naive CXCR3-negative and CXCR3-positive cells from the same donor, while memory cells showed distinct patterns. Surface CD5, linked to self-reactivity in mice, was comparable between naive subsets; TCR interaction strength was therefore also inferred from TRB CDR3 physicochemical properties. Freshly isolated PBMCs were used for most assays because CXCR3 expression partially decreased after cryopreservation.

Each CD8+ T cell subset was flow-sorted in triplicate, with some 300,000 cells per subset placed directly into RLT lysis buffer. To keep memory contaminants out, a stringent definition of naive CD8+ T cells was applied: CD45RO-CCR7+CD27+CD95-. Using standard density gradient centrifugation, peripheral blood mononuclear cells were isolated from buffy coats. A FACSAria III was used to flow-sort naive CXCR3-negative and CXCR3-positive CD8+ T cells. An RNeasy Mini Kit was used to extract total RNA from the sorted cells. Sequencing took place on a NextSeq 550. The Human TCR Profiling Kit (MiLaboratory) was used to prepare UMI-labeled 5' RACE TRB cDNA libraries. The full amount of extracted RNA was used for cDNA synthesis, and the full amount of resulting cDNA was used for PCR amplification. The libraries were made side by side, with each library going through the same number of PCR cycles. The original methods were these. With a requirement of at least two reads per UMI, MIGEC and MiXCR extracted about 50,000 +/- 10,000 unique UMI-labeled TRB cDNA molecules per library. On average, 40,000 +/- 10,000 functional in-frame TRB CDR3 nucleotide clonotypes lacking stop codons were found per library. After each sample was downsampled to 5000 UMI-labeled TRB molecules, VDJtools was used to calculate diversity metrics such as normalized Shannon-Wiener and Chao1. VDJtools was used to calculate clonotype-size-weighted physicochemical properties of the central five CDR3 residues, namely interaction energy, strength, volume and Kidera factor 4. One entry per CDR3 protein sequence results from the TCRdb reprocessing of the reads, with DNA left out. The V and J calls reflect TCRdb's pipeline rather than the authors' work. This specimen's table enumerates about 26,000 distinct CDR3 sequences. About 2.7% of the sample is taken by the ten largest.

The sample consisted of naive CXCR3- CD8+ T cells from blood. What this sample's cell subset or site label stands for: CD45RO-CCR7+CD27+CD95- naive CD8+ T cells lacking CXCR3 (TNR3-). This TCR came from a human donor in good health. Some clones in this sample may be carry-over from other donors' samples. The V and J segments used are TRBV29-1 and TRBJ2-3; TCRdb's D call of TRBD2 is untestable without DNA. The CDR3: CSVLTRAGDNTQYF.